This TCR beta chain was captured by sequencing in a study of T cells in Graves' hyperthyroidism and ophthalmopathy. Orbital computed tomography and thyroid ultrasound, together with serum TRAb and thyroxine and clinical symptoms, were used for diagnoses. This clonotype was detected only a few times. As yet, its antigen is unknown. Study-wide results and caveats: Ophthalmopathy was distinguished from stable hyperthyroidism by 13 V-J signatures.

Trimming took off 6 bases at V and 3 bases at J, with 8 bases between the two ends. CDR1 DFQATT and CDR2 SNEGSKA come from the germline V gene (reference sequence). The CDR3 extends over 11 amino acids. Template material for amplifying TCR beta CDR3 regions consisted of RNA transcripts. The study used the HTBI primer set for a first-round RT-PCR of the TCR CDR3. TCRdb itself ran the multiplex PCR reads through MiXCR, one entry per CDR3 protein. Of hundreds of thousands of distinct CDR3 sequences in the sample, about 45% are singletons; the top ten hold approximately 6.8%. The material sequenced was peripheral blood or thyroid tissue (not recorded which). This clonotype was sampled from an adult man with Graves' disease, either hyperthyroidism or ophthalmopathy (not recorded which). The genes are TRBV20-1 and TRBJ1-1; maybe TRBD1 (5 bases). CDR3 sequence (DNA): TGCAGTGCGGACACGTACACTGAAGCTTTCTTT. It specifies CSADTYTEAFF.